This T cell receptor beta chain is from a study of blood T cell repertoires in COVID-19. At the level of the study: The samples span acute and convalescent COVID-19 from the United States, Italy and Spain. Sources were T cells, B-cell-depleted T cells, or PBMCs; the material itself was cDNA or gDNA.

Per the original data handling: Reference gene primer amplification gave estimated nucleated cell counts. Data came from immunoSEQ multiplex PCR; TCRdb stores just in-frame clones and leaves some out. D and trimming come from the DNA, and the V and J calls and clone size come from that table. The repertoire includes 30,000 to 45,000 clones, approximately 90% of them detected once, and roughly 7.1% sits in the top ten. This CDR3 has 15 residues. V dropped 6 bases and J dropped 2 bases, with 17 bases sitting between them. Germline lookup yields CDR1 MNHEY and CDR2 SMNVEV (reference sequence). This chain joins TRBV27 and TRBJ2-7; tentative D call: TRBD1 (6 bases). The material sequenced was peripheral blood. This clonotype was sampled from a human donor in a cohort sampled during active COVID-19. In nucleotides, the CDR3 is TGTGCCAGCAGCCCAGGGGCAGGGGCCCCCTACGAGCAGTACTTC. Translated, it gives CASSPGAGAPYEQYF.